This T cell receptor (beta chain) is from a study of T-cell reconstitution after alpha-beta-depleted transplantation in children. With V trimmed by 0 bases and J by 2 bases, 12 bases remained unmatched. CDR1 is DFQATT and CDR2 is SNEGSKA in the germline V gene (reference sequence). The CDR3 has 17 residues. Overall study findings and caveats: Several hundred rapidly expanded clones from non-depleted graft cells reportedly supplied alpha-beta T cells about two months post-transplant. Some patients' high day-60 TCRbeta diversity was traced to surviving recipient T cells and thymic progenitors. One year after transplant, T-cell counts and diversity came mostly from newly produced T cells.

Using unique molecular identifiers, the investigators prepared the TCRbeta library. TCRdb ran MiXCR on the PCR reads and lists one entry per CDR3 protein. Of almost 600,000 distinct CDR3 sequences listed, around 27% were seen once; the top ten hold 30% to 45%. The sample holds a few counts of this clonotype. What it binds is not known. Sequenced material: PBMCs, taken before TCRalphabeta/CD19-depleted stem cell transplant. The rearrangement joins TRBV20-1 to TRBJ2-5; 7 bases agree with TRBD2. This TCR came from a boy under two years old with Wiskott-Aldrich syndrome, due to receive a stem cell transplant. The CDR3 bases are TGCAGTGCTAGAGATTCGGGACGGGGACTACGGCAAGAGACCCAGTACTTC. Its translation is CSARDSGRGLRQETQYF.